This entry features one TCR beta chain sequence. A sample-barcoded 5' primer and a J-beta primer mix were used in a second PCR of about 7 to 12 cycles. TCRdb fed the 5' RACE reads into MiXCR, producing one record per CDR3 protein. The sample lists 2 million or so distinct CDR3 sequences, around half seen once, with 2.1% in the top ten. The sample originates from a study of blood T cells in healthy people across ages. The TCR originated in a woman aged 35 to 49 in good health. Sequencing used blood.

CDR3 in amino acids: CASSQFTDRLYGYTF. CDR3 DNA: TGTGCCAGCAGCCAATTCACGGACCGACTTTATGGCTACACCTTC. J is TRBJ1-2 and V is TRBV13; D not resolved. The CDR3 is 15 amino acids. Trimming took off 5 bases at V and 5 bases at J, with 18 bases between the two ends. The germline V gene encodes CDR1 PRHDT and CDR2 FYEKMQ (reference sequence). The variable domain in full, completed from reference TRBV13 and TRBJ1-2, reads AAGVIQSPRHLIKEKRETATLKCYPIPRHDTVYWYQQGPGQDPQFLISFYEKMQSDKGSIPDRFSAQQFSDYHSELNMSSLELGDSALYFCASSQFTDRLYGYTFGSGTRLTVV.